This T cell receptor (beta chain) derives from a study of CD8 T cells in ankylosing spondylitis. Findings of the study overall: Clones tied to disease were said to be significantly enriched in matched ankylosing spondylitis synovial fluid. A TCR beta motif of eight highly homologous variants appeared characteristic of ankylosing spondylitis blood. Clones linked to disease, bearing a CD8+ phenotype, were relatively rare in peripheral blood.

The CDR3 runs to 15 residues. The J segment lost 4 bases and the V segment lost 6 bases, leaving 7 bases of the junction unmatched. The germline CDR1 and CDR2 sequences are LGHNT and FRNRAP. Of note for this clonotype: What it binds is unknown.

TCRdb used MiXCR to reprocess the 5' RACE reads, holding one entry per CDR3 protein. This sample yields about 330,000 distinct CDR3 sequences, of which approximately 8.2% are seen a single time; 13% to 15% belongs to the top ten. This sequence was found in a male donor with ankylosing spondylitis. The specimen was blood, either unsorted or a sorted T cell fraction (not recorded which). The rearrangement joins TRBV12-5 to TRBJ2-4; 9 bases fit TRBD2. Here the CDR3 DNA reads TGTGCTAGTGGGTCTAGCGGGGCAATGAAAAACATTCAGTACTTC. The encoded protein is CASGSSGAMKNIQYF. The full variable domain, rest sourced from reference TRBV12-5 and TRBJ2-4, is DARVTQTPRHKVTEMGQEVTMRCQPILGHNTVFWYRQTMMQGLELLAYFRNRAPLDDSGMPKDRFSAEMPDATLATLKIQPSEPRDSAVYFCASGSSGAMKNIQYFGAGTRLSVL.